The 10 T cell receptor beta chains in this list originate from one sample, sequenced in a study of shared clonotypes between healthy human individuals. It was CD45RO-negative cells, positively selected for CCR7, that made up naive CD8 cells, with terminally differentiated effector memory CD45RA+ cells excluded. The repertoire was sequenced with immunoSEQ multiplex PCR; TCRdb's copy has only in-frame clones and lacks some. Altogether fewer than 1 million clones are present, 90% to 97% being singletons, with the ten largest covering about 0.25%. Sequencing was done on a sample of naive CD8+ T cells sorted from blood. Receptor source: a young man in good health.

The chain recombines TRBV27 with TRBJ2-7, with TRBD2 matching 9 bases. Germline loops: CDR1 MNHEY, CDR2 SMNVEV (reference sequence). V lost 7 bases, J lost 2 bases, and 9 bases stayed unmatched. The CDR3 consists of 15 residues. CDR3 nucleotide sequence: TGTGCCAGCACCCTAGCGGGAAACGGGGCCTACGAGCAGTACTTC. It specifies CASTLAGNGAYEQYF.

The rearrangement joins TRBV29-1 to TRBJ2-6; the D gene is possibly TRBD1 (5 bases). CDR3 size: 12 residues. The germline V and J ends were trimmed by 7 bases and 8 bases, with 12 bases remaining between them. Germline CDR1 and CDR2: SQVTM and ANQGSEA. Here the CDR3 reads CSALQETNVLTF. The CDR3 DNA reads TGCAGCGCCCTACAGGAAACCAACGTCCTGACTTTC.

The rearrangement uses TRBV27 and TRBJ2-2; D call uncertain. Per the germline V gene, CDR1 is MNHEY and CDR2 is SMNVEV (reference sequence). This CDR3 comprises 15 residues. The V and J ends lost 3 bases and 0 bases respectively, with 8 bases between them. As DNA, the CDR3 is TGTGCCAGCAGTTTGCAACTTACGAACACCGGGGAGCTGTTTTTT. Translating it yields CASSLQLTNTGELFF.

The rearrangement links TRBV10-3 to TRBJ2-1; D remains ambiguous. The CDR3 is 14 residues long. Trimming left V 6 bases short and J 4 bases short, with 13 bases between. Germline CDR1 ENHRY, CDR2 SYGVKD. CDR3 sequence reads: CAIRPTGEYNEQFF. As DNA, the CDR3 is TGTGCCATCAGGCCGACTGGGGAATACAATGAGCAGTTCTTC.

The chain couples TRBV11-2 to TRBJ1-2; weak D call: TRBD1 (6 bases). The CDR3 has 15 residues. Germline V lookup: CDR1 SGHAT, CDR2 FQNNGV. V lost 5 bases, J lost 6 bases, and 19 bases lay in between. The CDR3 sequence: CASSTPRGGGHGYTF. In DNA, the CDR3 is TGTGCCAGCAGCACCCCGCGTGGGGGCGGTCATGGCTACACCTTC.

This chain uses TRBV7-9 with TRBJ2-1, with D tentatively TRBD2 (5 bases). Trimming removed 5 bases from V and 3 bases from J, with 23 bases in between. This CDR3 region has 18 residues. Germline loops: CDR1 SEHNR, CDR2 FQNEAQ (reference sequence). CDR3 coding DNA: TGTGCCAGCAGCCCTAGGGTCGCGCGCGAGCGGAGCTACAATGAGCAGTTCTTC. Translated, it gives CASSPRVARERSYNEQFF.

The chain has TRBV9 and TRBJ2-1; 8 nucleotides agree with TRBD1. The CDR3 loop spans 17 amino acids. J was trimmed by 2 bases and V by 4 bases; bases with no gene match: 11. Germline assignment: CDR1 SGDLS and CDR2 YYNGEE. The CDR3 region has the DNA TGTGCCAGCAGCCACTTCCCGACAGGGGCTACCTACAATGAGCAGTTCTTC. The encoded protein is CASSHFPTGATYNEQFF.

A note on this clone: One end of the junction does not line up with germline, which may come from a read error. The chain has TRBV27 and TRBJ2-2, with 9 bases matching TRBD2. This CDR3 has 15 residues. Germline CDR1 and CDR2: MNHEY and SMNVEV (reference sequence). The CDR3 coding sequence is TGTGCCAGCAGTTTAGGTAGCGGGGGCACCCGGGAGCTGTTTTTT. It yields the protein CASSLGSGGTRELFF.

V gene TRBV7-9 combines with J gene TRBJ2-5, with D perhaps TRBD2 (6 bases). Trimming removed 9 bases at V and 5 bases at J, with 28 bases between. Germline V CDR1 and CDR2: SEHNR, FQNEAQ (reference sequence). The CDR3 contains 17 residues. CDR3 sequence: CASPGGSGVASRETQYF. The CDR3 nucleotides are TGTGCCAGTCCCGGGGGATCGGGAGTGGCTTCGCGGGAGACCCAGTACTTC. The full variable domain, its missing parts supplied by reference TRBV7-9 and TRBJ2-5, is DTGVSQNPRHKITKRGQNVTFRCDPISEHNRLYWYRQTLGQGPEFLTYFQNEAQLEKSRLLSDRFSAERPKGSFSTLEIQRTEQGDSAMYLCASPGGSGVASRETQYFGPGTRLLVL.

This clone was counted a single time. The chain couples TRBV29-1 to TRBJ2-1; 9 bases are a match to TRBD2. With V trimmed by 1 base and J by 7 bases, 8 bases remained unmatched. Germline CDR1 and CDR2: SQVTM and ANQGSEA. This CDR3 has 15 amino acids. CDR3 residues: CSVEGRLADPNEQFF. Written as DNA, the CDR3 is TGCAGCGTTGAAGGGAGACTAGCGGACCCAAATGAGCAGTTCTTC.